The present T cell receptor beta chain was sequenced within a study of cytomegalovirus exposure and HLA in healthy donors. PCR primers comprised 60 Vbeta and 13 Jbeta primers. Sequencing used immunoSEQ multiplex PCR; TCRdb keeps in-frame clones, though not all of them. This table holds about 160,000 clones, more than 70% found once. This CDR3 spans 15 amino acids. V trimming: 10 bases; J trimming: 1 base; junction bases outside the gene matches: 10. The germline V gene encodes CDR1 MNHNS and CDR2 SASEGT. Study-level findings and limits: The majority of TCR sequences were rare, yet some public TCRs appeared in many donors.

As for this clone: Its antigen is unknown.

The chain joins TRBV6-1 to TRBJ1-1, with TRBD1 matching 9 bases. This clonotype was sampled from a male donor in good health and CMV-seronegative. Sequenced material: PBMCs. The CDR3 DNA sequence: TGTGCCACTCTGGGACAGGGTGGGGGGAACACTGAAGCTTTCTTT. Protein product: CATLGQGGGNTEAFF.